These T cell receptor beta chains were read from a single sample in a study of identifying expanded T cells in peripheral blood. The data were produced by immunoSEQ multiplex PCR, yet TCRdb's version contains in-frame clones alone and is incomplete. Among about 80,000 clones listed, 84% were seen once. The sequencing input was blood. The source of these receptors is a person aged 18 to 75 in good health. CDR3s include the opening cysteine and the closing phenylalanine or tryptophan. Each record gives: J gene, D gene, clone size, V gene, CDR3 DNA, CDR3 protein. D genes are given only for firm matches. Expanded clones are given a class, and other clones once, few, many or no size at all.

TRBJ2-3 | NA | NA | TRBV30 | TGTGCCTGGAGTTGGACAGATACGCAGTATTTT | CAWSWTDTQYF
TRBJ2-2 | TRBD1 | NA | TRBV7-9 | TGTGCCAGCAGCTTACCGGGACAGTACACCGGGGAGCTGTTTTTT | CASSLPGQYTGELFF
TRBJ1-2 | NA | NA | TRBV7-9 | TGTGCCAGCAGCTTAGGGGACTATGGCTACACCTTC | CASSLGDYGYTF
TRBJ2-4 | NA | NA | TRBV6-1 | TGTGCCAGCAGTGATTCGACAAGGAACTTTCTAGCCAAAAACATTCAGTACTTC | CASSDSTRNFLAKNIQYF
TRBJ2-3 | NA | NA | TRBV15 | TGTGCCACCAGCAGAGATCTGGGGAGTACAGATACGCAGTATTTT | CATSRDLGSTDTQYF
TRBJ1-2 | NA | NA | TRBV2 | TGTGCCAGCAGTGCAACAGGGTATGGCTACACCTTC | CASSATGYGYTF
TRBJ2-1 | TRBD2 | once | TRBV28 | TGTGCCAGCAGACGAGGACTAGTCACCTACAATGAGCAGTTCTTC | CASRRGLVTYNEQFF
TRBJ1-4 | NA | NA | TRBV10-1 | TGCGCCACCGCCCGAGGGAGGAATGAAAAACTGTTTTTT | CATARGRNEKLFF
TRBJ2-1 | NA | NA | TRBV19 | TGTGCCAGTGGGGCGGGATACAATGAGCAGTTCTTC | CASGAGYNEQFF
TRBJ1-5 | NA | NA | TRBV28 | TGTGCCAGCACAACTACAGGGACCCAGGCCTATAGCAATCAGCCCCAGCATTTT | CASTTTGTQAYSNQPQHF
TRBJ2-6 | NA | NA | TRBV4-3 | TGCGCCAGCAGCCCAGAGCTCTCTGGGGCCAACGTCCTGACTTTC | CASSPELSGANVLTF
TRBJ2-1 | NA | NA | TRBV27 | TGTGCCAGCAGTTCCCGACCGAGCTCCTACAATGAGCAGTTCTTC | CASSSRPSSYNEQFF
TRBJ2-3 | TRBD2 | NA | TRBV9 | TGTGCCAGCAGCTCGACTAGCGGGAGCACAGATACGCAGTATTTT | CASSSTSGSTDTQYF
TRBJ2-6 | NA | NA | TRBV5-1 | TGCGCCAGCAGCTTGCAGGTCAGGGTATCTGGGGCCAACGTCCTGACTTTC | CASSLQVRVSGANVLTF
TRBJ1-1 | NA | NA | TRBV5-4 | TGTGCCAGCAGCGGCGTGGGGGGCACTGAAGCTTTCTTT | CASSGVGGTEAFF
TRBJ2-3 | TRBD2 | NA | TRBV27 | TGTGCCAGCAATCCCTCGTCGGGACTAGCGGGAGGACTAAGCACAGATACGCAGTATTTT | CASNPSSGLAGGLSTDTQYF
TRBJ2-6 | TRBD2 | NA | TRBV7-3 | TGTGCCAGCAGCTTGGGGACTAGCGGGACGGATGGGGCCAACGTCCTGACTTTC | CASSLGTSGTDGANVLTF
TRBJ2-2 | NA | NA | TRBV7-3 | TGTGCCAGCAGCTTCAGCACCGGGGAGCTGTTTTTT | CASSFSTGELFF
TRBJ2-2 | NA | once | TRBV28 | TGTGCCAGCAGTTTTTCATTGATAGACACCGGGGAGCTGTTTTTT | CASSFSLIDTGELFF
TRBJ2-1 | TRBD1 | NA | TRBV5-4 | TGTGCCAGCAGACGGGACAGGGGACTACTAAGCTACAATGAGCAGTTCTTC | CASRRDRGLLSYNEQFF
TRBJ2-1 | TRBD2 | NA | TRBV28 | TGTGCCAGCAGCCCCTCCCTGGGGGAGGGCCCCAATGAGCAGTTCTTC | CASSPSLGEGPNEQFF
TRBJ2-1 | NA | NA | TRBV9 | TGTGCCAGCAGCGTTCAGGGGATGAACAATGAGCAGTTCTTC | CASSVQGMNNEQFF
TRBJ2-2 | NA | NA | TRBV9 | TGTGCCAGCAGCGTATTGGCGGGTCAGAACACCGGGGAGCTGTTTTTT | CASSVLAGQNTGELFF
TRBJ2-2 | NA | NA | TRBV28 | TGTGCCAGCAGGGGAGGGGACAGCCTAACCGGGGAGCTGTTTTTT | CASRGGDSLTGELFF
TRBJ2-1 | TRBD1 | NA | TRBV5-5 | TGTGCCAGCAGCACCGGGACAGGGGGCTACAATGAGCAGTTCTTC | CASSTGTGGYNEQFF
TRBJ2-2 | TRBD1 | once | TRBV28 | TGTGCCAGCAGTTTAGGACAGGTGATCACCGGGGAGCTGTTTTTT | CASSLGQVITGELFF
TRBJ1-2 | NA | NA | TRBV6-1 | TGTGCCAGCAGTGAGTGGCGCGGGGGGTATGGCTACACCTTC | CASSEWRGGYGYTF